The 10 T cell receptor beta chains presented below share a single source sample, sequenced in a study of identical twins. MiXCR, run by TCRdb on the 5' RACE reads, gives a single entry per CDR3 protein. This table has some 270,000 distinct CDR3 sequences, about 9% appearing once. This sample was shared with a second study, whose subject was yellow fever vaccine responses in identical twins.

Sequencing was performed on CD8+ T cells sorted from blood. These receptors originate from a woman aged 18 to 35 in good health.

The chain uses TRBV5-5 and TRBJ1-1; 7 nucleotides align to TRBD1. In germline, CDR1 is SGHKS, CDR2 YYEKEE (reference sequence). Trimming at V came to 4 bases and at J to 6 bases, leaving 6 bases not matched to a gene. The CDR3 loop spans 13 amino acids. The CDR3 nucleotides read TGTGCCAGCAGCATCCGACAGGGAGCTGAAGCTTTCTTT. Translation gives CASSIRQGAEAFF.

Concerning this clonotype: A much more abundant neighbour one base away suggests this may be a read error. The gene calls are TRBV12-3 or TRBV12-4 and TRBJ2-3; D is uncertain. The CDR3 covers 15 residues. V was trimmed by 6 bases and J by 5 bases, leaving 18 bases between them. As DNA, the CDR3 is TGTGCCAGCAGACGACAAGTCGTAGGTGAAGATACGCAGTATTTT. Translated, it gives CASRRQVVGEDTQYF.

This clonotype was seen a handful of times. The chain has TRBV5-1 and TRBJ2-2, with 9 bases that match TRBD2. After removal of 4 bases from V and 3 bases from J, the junction contained 7 bases not matched to a gene. Germline loops: CDR1 SGHRS, CDR2 YFSETQ. CDR3 length equals 16 residues. CDR3 amino acids: CASSPVAGVDTGELFF. The CDR3 DNA is TGCGCCAGCAGCCCTGTAGCGGGAGTAGACACCGGGGAGCTGTTTTTT.

The chain joins TRBV6-5 to TRBJ1-4, with D possibly matching TRBD1 (6 bases). Trimming pared 5 bases from V and 12 bases from J, leaving 13 bases between. This CDR3 contains 12 residues. The germline CDR1 and CDR2 sequences are MNHEY and SVGAGI. This CDR3 reads CASSTTGIELFF. The CDR3 bases are TGTGCCAGCAGTACCACAGGGATTGAACTGTTTTTT.

Many counts were recorded for this clonotype. The chain carries TRBV4-1 and TRBJ1-5; D remains unclear. The V gene's germline CDR1 is MGHRA and CDR2 YSYEKL. The CDR3 sequence is 15 residues long. The V gene lost 4 bases and the J gene lost 0 bases, with 10 bases spanning the gap. The CDR3 bases are TGCGCCAGCAGCCCAAGAGAGGGTAGCAATCAGCCCCAGCATTTT. It codes for CASSPREGSNQPQHF.

This chain uses TRBV11-2 with TRBJ2-1, with 9 nucleotides matching TRBD2. The CDR3 has 15 residues. V lost 5 bases to trimming and J lost 9 bases; unmatched junction nucleotides: 11. The germline CDR1 and CDR2 sequences are SGHAT and FQNNGV. The CDR3 loop is CASSPMIAGAGEQFF. As DNA, the CDR3 is TGTGCCAGCAGCCCCATGATAGCGGGGGCAGGTGAGCAGTTCTTC.

The chain uses TRBV12-3 or TRBV12-4 and TRBJ2-1; 15 bases align to TRBD2. This CDR3 region has 17 residues. The V and J ends lost 5 bases and 8 bases, in that order; junction bases with no gene match: 10. The CDR3 DNA reads as TGTGCCAGCAGTCCAAGGACTAGCGGGAGGGCCGGCGATGAGCAGTTCTTC. This encodes CASSPRTSGRAGDEQFF.

J is TRBJ2-7 and V is TRBV3-1; TRBD2 aligns across 14 bases. In germline, CDR1 is LGHDT, CDR2 YNNKEL (reference sequence). The CDR3 consists of 17 residues. With V trimmed by 0 bases and J by 3 bases, 4 bases remained unmatched. Here the CDR3 reads CASSQEGGTSGSYEQYF. The CDR3 coding sequence is TGTGCCAGCAGCCAAGAGGGGGGGACTAGCGGGAGCTACGAGCAGTACTTC.

Details on this clonotype: Mismatch with germline at one junction end may stem from a read error. The V gene is TRBV30, the J gene TRBJ2-3; no clear D. The CDR3 runs to 12 residues. Looked up from germline, CDR1 is GTSNPN and CDR2 is SVGIG (reference sequence). In nucleotides, the CDR3 is TGTGCCTGGACCGCCTACACAAATACGCAGTATTTT. It codes for CAWTAYTNTQYF.

The chain carries TRBV9 and TRBJ2-3, with 7 bases identical to TRBD2. Trimming cost V 3 bases and J 6 bases; bases outside gene matches: 1. The CDR3 is made up of 12 amino acids. CDR1 and CDR2 (germline): SGDLS, YYNGEE. The CDR3 bases are TGTGCCAGCAGCGATAGCGGGGATACGCAGTATTTT. Translating gives CASSDSGDTQYF.